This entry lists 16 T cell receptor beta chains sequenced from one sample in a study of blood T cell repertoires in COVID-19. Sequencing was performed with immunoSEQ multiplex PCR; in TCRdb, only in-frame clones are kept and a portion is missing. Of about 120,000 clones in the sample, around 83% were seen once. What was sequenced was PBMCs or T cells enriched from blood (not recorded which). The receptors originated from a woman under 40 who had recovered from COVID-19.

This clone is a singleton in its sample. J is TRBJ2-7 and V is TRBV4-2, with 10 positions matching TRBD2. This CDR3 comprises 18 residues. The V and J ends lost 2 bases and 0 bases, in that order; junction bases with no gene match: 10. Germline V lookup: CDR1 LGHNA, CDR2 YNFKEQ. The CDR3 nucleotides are TGTGCCAGCAGCCAAAATGATTTAGCGGGAGGCTCCTCCTACGAGCAGTACTTC. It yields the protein CASSQNDLAGGSSYEQYF.

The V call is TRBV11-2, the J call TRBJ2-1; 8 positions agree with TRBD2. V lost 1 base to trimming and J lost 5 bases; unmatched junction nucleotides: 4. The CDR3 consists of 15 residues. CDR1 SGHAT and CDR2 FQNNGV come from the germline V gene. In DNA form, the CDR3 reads TGTGCCAGCAGCTTAGGGGGGACTAGTGACAATGAGCAGTTCTTC. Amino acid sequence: CASSLGGTSDNEQFF.

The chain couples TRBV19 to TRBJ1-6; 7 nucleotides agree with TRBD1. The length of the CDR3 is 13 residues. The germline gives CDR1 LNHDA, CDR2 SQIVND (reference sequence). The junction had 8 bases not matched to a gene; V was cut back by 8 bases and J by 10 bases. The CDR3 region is CASGDRGRSPLHF. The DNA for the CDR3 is TGTGCCAGTGGGGACAGAGGTCGCTCACCCCTCCACTTT.

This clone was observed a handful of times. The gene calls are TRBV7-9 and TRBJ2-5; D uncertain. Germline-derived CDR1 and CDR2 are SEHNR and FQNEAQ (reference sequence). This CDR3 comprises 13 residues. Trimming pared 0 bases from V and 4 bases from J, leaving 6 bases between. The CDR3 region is CASSLAGLETQYF. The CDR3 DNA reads TGTGCCAGCAGCTTAGCTGGGCTAGAGACCCAGTACTTC.

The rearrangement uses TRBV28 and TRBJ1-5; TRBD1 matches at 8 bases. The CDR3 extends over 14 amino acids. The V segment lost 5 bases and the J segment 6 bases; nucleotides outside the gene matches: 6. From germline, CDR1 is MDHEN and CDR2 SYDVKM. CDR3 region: CASSTRQGSQPQHF. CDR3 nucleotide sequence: TGTGCCAGCAGTACCAGACAGGGGAGTCAGCCCCAGCATTTT.

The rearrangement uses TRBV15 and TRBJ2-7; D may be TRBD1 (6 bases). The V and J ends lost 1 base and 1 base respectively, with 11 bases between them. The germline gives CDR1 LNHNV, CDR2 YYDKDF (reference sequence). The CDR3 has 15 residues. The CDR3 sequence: CATSRGTARSYEQYF. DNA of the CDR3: TGTGCCACCAGCAGAGGGACAGCACGATCCTACGAGCAGTACTTC.

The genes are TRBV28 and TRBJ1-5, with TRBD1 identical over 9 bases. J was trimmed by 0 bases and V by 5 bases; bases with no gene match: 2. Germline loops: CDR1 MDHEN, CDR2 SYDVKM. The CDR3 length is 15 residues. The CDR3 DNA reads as TGTGCCAGCAGTCGGGACAGGGATAGCAATCAGCCCCAGCATTTT. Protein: CASSRDRDSNQPQHF.

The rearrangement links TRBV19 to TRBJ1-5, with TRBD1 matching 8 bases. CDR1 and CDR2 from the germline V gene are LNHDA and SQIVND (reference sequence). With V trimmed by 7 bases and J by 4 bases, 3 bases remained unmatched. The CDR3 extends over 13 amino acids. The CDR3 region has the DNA TGTGCCAGTACTACAGGGGGGAATCAGCCCCAGCATTTT. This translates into CASTTGGNQPQHF.

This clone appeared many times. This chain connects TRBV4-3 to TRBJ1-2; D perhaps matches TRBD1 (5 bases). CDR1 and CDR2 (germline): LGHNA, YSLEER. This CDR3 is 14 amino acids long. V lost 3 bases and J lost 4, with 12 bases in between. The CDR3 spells CASSHPGVSYGYTF. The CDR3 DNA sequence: TGCGCCAGCAGCCACCCGGGGGTATCCTATGGCTACACCTTC.

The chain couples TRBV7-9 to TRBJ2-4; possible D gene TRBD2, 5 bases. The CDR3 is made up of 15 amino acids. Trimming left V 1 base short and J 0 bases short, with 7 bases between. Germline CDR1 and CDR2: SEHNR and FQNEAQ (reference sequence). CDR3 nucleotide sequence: TGTGCCAGCAGCTTAGGGGAGCTAGCCAAAAACATTCAGTACTTC. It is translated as CASSLGELAKNIQYF. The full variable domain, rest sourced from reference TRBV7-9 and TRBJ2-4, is DTGVSQNPRHKITKRGQNVTFRCDPISEHNRLYWYRQTLGQGPEFLTYFQNEAQLEKSRLLSDRFSAERPKGSFSTLEIQRTEQGDSAMYLCASSLGELAKNIQYFGAGTRLSVL.

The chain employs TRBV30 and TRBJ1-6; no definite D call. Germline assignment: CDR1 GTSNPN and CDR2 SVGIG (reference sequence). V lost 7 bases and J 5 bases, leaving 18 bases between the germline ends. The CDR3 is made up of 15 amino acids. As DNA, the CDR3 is TGTGCCTCGAACGAAAGACACGGGAATAATTCACCCCTCCACTTT. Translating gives CASNERHGNNSPLHF. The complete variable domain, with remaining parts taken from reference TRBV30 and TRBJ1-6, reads SQTIHQWPATLVQPVGSPLSLECTVEGTSNPNLYWYRQAAGRGLQLLFYSVGIGQISSEVPQNLSASRPQDRQFILSSKKLLLSDSGFYLCASNERHGNNSPLHFGNGTRLTVT.

The CDR3 DNA sequence: TGTGCCAGCAGCCTGCCGGACAGGGGGGAGACCCAGTACTTC. Translated: CASSLPDRGETQYF. The V call is TRBV3-1 (or the pseudogene TRBV3-2), the J call TRBJ2-5; TRBD1 matches 10 bases. V trimming: 4 bases; J trimming: 5 bases; junction bases outside the gene matches: 4. The CDR3 covers 14 residues. Per the germline V gene, CDR1 is LGHDT and CDR2 is YNNKEL (reference sequence).

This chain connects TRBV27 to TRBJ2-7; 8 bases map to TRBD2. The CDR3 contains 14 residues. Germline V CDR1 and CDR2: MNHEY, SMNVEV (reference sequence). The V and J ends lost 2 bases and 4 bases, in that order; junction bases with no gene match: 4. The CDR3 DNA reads TGTGCCAGCAGTTTAAGGGCTAGCGGGTACGAGCAGTACTTC. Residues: CASSLRASGYEQYF.

The CDR3 coding sequence is TGCAGCGTGCTGACTAGTCTCCCTGACGAGCAGTACTTC. Its translation is CSVLTSLPDEQYF. The J gene is TRBJ2-7, the V gene TRBV29-1; D possibly corresponds to TRBD2 (6 bases). There are 13 residues in the CDR3. CDR1 is SQVTM, CDR2 ANQGSEA, per germline. V was clipped by 6 bases and J by 5 bases, with 17 bases between them.

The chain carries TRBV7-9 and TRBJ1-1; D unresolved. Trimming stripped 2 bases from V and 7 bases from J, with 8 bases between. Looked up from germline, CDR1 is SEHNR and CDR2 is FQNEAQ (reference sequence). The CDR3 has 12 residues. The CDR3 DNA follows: TGTGCCAGCAGCTTAACGTCCAGTGAAGCTTTCTTT. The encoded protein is CASSLTSSEAFF.

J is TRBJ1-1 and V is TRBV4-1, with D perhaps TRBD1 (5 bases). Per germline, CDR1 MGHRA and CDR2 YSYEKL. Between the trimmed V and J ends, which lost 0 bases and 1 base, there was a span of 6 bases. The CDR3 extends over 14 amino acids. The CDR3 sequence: CASSQDGGNTEAFF. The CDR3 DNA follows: TGCGCCAGCAGCCAAGACGGGGGGAACACTGAAGCTTTCTTT.